Listed below are T cell receptor beta chains from one sample, sequenced in a study of beta chain features in type 1 diabetes. Clones were read by immunoSEQ multiplex PCR, and TCRdb kept only the in-frame ones, dropping some. The table lists hundreds of thousands of clones, about 14% of them singletons. Specimen: naive CD4+ T cells from blood. Every receptor here comes from a man between 18 and 29 years old in good health. Both conserved end residues are part of each CDR3. The D gene is left open where the match is weak. Some rows mark clone size as missing; the rest say once, few, many or name a class of expanded clone.

size	V	J	D	CDR3	DNA
-	TRBV25-1	TRBJ1-3	-	CASSEYYGTISGNTIYF	TGTGCCAGCAGTGAATATTACGGGACAATCTCTGGAAACACCATATATTTT
-	TRBV5-6	TRBJ1-6	TRBD1	CASSSLKGQGGKNSPLHF	TGTGCCAGCAGCTCACTCAAGGGACAGGGCGGAAAAAATTCACCCCTCCACTTT
-	TRBV5-1	TRBJ2-3	-	CASSLNGRAGSIDTQYF	TGCGCCAGCAGCTTGAACGGCAGGGCGGGATCTATAGATACGCAGTATTTT
-	TRBV6-1	TRBJ1-2	-	CASSEAGRGDGYTF	TGTGCCAGCAGTGAAGCGGGCAGGGGAGATGGCTACACCTTC
-	TRBV6-5	TRBJ2-3	-	CASSRNRPSTDTQYF	TGTGCCAGCAGCCGTAACAGGCCTAGCACAGATACGCAGTATTTT
-	TRBV2	TRBJ1-1	-	CASSSTIVAFF	TGTGCCAGCAGCTCCACAATAGTAGCTTTCTTT
-	TRBV11-2	TRBJ1-3	-	CASTPRQRSSGNTIYF	TGTGCCAGCACCCCTCGACAGAGGAGCTCTGGAAACACCATATATTTT
few	TRBV7-2	TRBJ1-1	TRBD1	CASSPRQGWTEAFF	TGTGCCAGCAGCCCCCGACAGGGTTGGACTGAAGCTTTCTTT
-	TRBV2	TRBJ2-7	-	CASSEASLGYEQYF	TGTGCCAGCAGTGAAGCATCTCTAGGTTACGAGCAGTACTTC
few	TRBV4-3	TRBJ2-5	-	CASSHSPGGGGYQETQYF	TGCGCCAGCAGCCACTCTCCGGGAGGAGGGGGGTACCAAGAGACCCAGTACTTC
few	TRBV28	TRBJ2-1	TRBD1	CASSTGQENEQFF	TGTGCCAGCAGCACGGGACAGGAAAATGAGCAGTTCTTC
-	TRBV7-9	TRBJ2-5	-	CASSLGQGTKETQYF	TGTGCCAGCAGCTTAGGGCAGGGGACGAAAGAGACCCAGTACTTC
-	TRBV7-3	TRBJ1-2	-	CASSSKGGYGYTF	TGTGCCAGCAGCTCGAAGGGGGGCTATGGCTACACCTTC
few	TRBV18	TRBJ2-7	TRBD1	CASSPVLETGSHEQYF	TGTGCCAGCTCACCCGTTCTCGAGACAGGGAGTCACGAGCAGTACTTC
few	TRBV28	TRBJ2-3	TRBD1	CASSSRQGGTDTQYF	TGTGCCAGCAGTTCCCGACAGGGTGGCACAGATACGCAGTATTTT
-	TRBV5-1	TRBJ2-1	TRBD1	CASSLGPVTGDEQFF	TGCGCCAGCAGCCTCGGCCCCGTCACAGGGGATGAGCAGTTCTTC
few	TRBV7-2	TRBJ2-7	-	CASSLVEEQYF	TGTGCCAGCAGCTTAGTAGAAGAGCAGTACTTC
few	TRBV6-6	TRBJ2-5	-	CASSYSPAQGLQTQYF	TGTGCCAGCAGTTACTCGCCTGCGCAGGGACTGCAGACCCAGTACTTC
-	TRBV7-9	TRBJ2-3	-	CASSSGGGQSTDTQYF	TGTGCCAGCAGCTCTGGAGGGGGACAGTCCACAGATACGCAGTATTTT
-	TRBV10-3	TRBJ2-1	TRBD2	CAISERSSGYNEQFF	TGTGCCATCAGTGAAAGGTCTAGCGGGTACAATGAGCAGTTCTTC
few	TRBV5-1	TRBJ2-3	TRBD2	CASTKRGTSGARSTDTQYF	TGCGCCAGCACGAAACGGGGGACTAGCGGGGCACGGAGCACAGATACGCAGTATTTT
once	TRBV6-5	TRBJ2-4	-	CASSYAGTPPIQYF	TGTGCCAGCAGTTACGCCGGGACACCACCCATTCAGTACTTC
few	TRBV28	TRBJ2-1	-	CASIHPTRQYEQFF	TGTGCCAGCATCCACCCGACTAGACAGTATGAGCAGTTCTTC
few	TRBV15	TRBJ2-7	TRBD2	CATSRDLAATYEQYF	TGTGCCACCAGCAGAGATCTAGCGGCAACCTACGAGCAGTACTTC
-	TRBV9	TRBJ1-6	-	CASTRGSGRGPLHF	TGTGCCAGCACCCGAGGGTCAGGACGAGGACCCCTCCACTTT
-	TRBV15	TRBJ2-3	TRBD2	CATSRSGLAGGPSSTDTQYF	TGTGCCACCAGCAGGAGTGGCCTAGCGGGGGGCCCTTCTAGCACAGATACGCAGTATTTT
few	TRBV9	TRBJ2-1	-	CASSAGEWGFYNEQFF	TGTGCCAGCAGCGCGGGGGAGTGGGGATTTTACAATGAGCAGTTCTTC
-	TRBV4-2	TRBJ2-7	TRBD1	CASSTWTGFSEQYF	TGTGCCAGCAGCACGTGGACAGGGTTCTCCGAGCAGTACTTC
few	TRBV7-9	TRBJ1-2	-	CASSPDRTSNYGYTF	TGTGCCAGCAGCCCTGACAGGACCTCTAACTATGGCTACACCTTC
few	TRBV21-1	TRBJ2-2	-	CASSIVGSGRQGTGELFF	TGTGCCAGCAGCATAGTAGGTAGCGGGAGACAAGGCACCGGGGAGCTGTTTTTT
-	TRBV5-4	TRBJ1-2	TRBD1	CASSPRTGHNYGYTF	TGTGCCAGCAGCCCTAGGACAGGGCACAACTATGGCTACACCTTC
few	TRBV23-1	TRBJ1-1	TRBD1	CASSLRQGMGMNTEAFF	TGCGCCAGCAGTCTCCGACAGGGAATGGGAATGAACACTGAAGCTTTCTTT
few	TRBV7-9	TRBJ1-2	-	CASSLPLTRGGYGYTF	TGTGCCAGCAGCTTACCCCTGACTCGCGGGGGCTATGGCTACACCTTC
-	TRBV4-2	TRBJ1-6	-	CASSQEARSSYNSPLHF	TGTGCCAGCAGCCAAGAGGCGAGGAGCTCCTATAATTCACCCCTCCACTTT
few	TRBV4-1	TRBJ2-1	TRBD2	CASSQAISGLVINNEQFF	TGCGCCAGCAGCCAGGCCATATCGGGACTAGTGATTAACAATGAGCAGTTCTTC
-	TRBV27	TRBJ1-2	TRBD1	CASSRMYPSRDRGGYGYTF	TGTGCCAGCAGTCGGATGTATCCGTCCCGGGACAGGGGGGGCTATGGCTACACCTTC
-	TRBV7-2	TRBJ2-3	TRBD1	CASSLGRRTGQGRTDTQYF	TGTGCCAGCAGCTTAGGGCGGAGGACAGGGCAGGGTCGGACAGATACGCAGTATTTT
once	TRBV7-9	TRBJ2-2	TRBD2	CASRGGGNTGELFF	TGTGCCAGCAGAGGCGGGGGAAACACCGGGGAGCTGTTTTTT
-	TRBV4-2	TRBJ2-7	TRBD2	CASSQDQGEGEQYF	TGTGCCAGCAGCCAAGATCAAGGGGAGGGAGAGCAGTACTTC
-	TRBV4-1	TRBJ1-5	-	CASSQLRGPRGQPQHF	TGCGCCAGCAGCCAACTTCGAGGGCCTCGCGGTCAGCCCCAGCATTTT
-	TRBV7-9	TRBJ1-1	TRBD1	CASSKTDRQASEAFF	TGTGCCAGCAGCAAAACGGACAGGCAGGCCTCTGAAGCTTTCTTT
-	TRBV19	TRBJ2-1	TRBD2	CASSKASGRLDEQFF	TGTGCCAGTAGTAAAGCCAGCGGGAGACTAGATGAGCAGTTCTTC
-	TRBV18	TRBJ2-6	TRBD1	CASSPTGPTSGANVLTF	TGTGCCAGCTCACCGACAGGGCCTACCTCTGGGGCCAACGTCCTGACTTTC
once	TRBV7-9	TRBJ2-4	TRBD2	CASSQSGGAKNIQYF	TGTGCCAGCAGCCAAAGCGGGGGAGCCAAAAACATTCAGTACTTC
few	TRBV5-1	TRBJ2-2	TRBD1	CASSSTTGVYAGELFF	TGCGCCAGCAGCTCGACTACAGGGGTGTATGCCGGGGAGCTGTTTTTT
-	TRBV27	TRBJ1-3	-	CASRLTGSGNTIYF	TGTGCCAGCAGGTTAACGGGGTCTGGAAACACCATATATTTT
-	TRBV7-2	TRBJ2-3	-	CASSRRGPNDYTDTQYF	TGTGCCAGCAGCCGCAGGGGTCCTAACGATTATACAGATACGCAGTATTTT
-	TRBV7-9	TRBJ2-5	-	CASSLRGTVAGWGETQYF	TGTGCCAGCAGCTTACGTGGGACCGTCGCTGGATGGGGGGAGACCCAGTACTTC
few	TRBV7-2	TRBJ2-4	TRBD2	CASSLRGLAGEGKNIQYF	TGTGCCAGCAGCTTAAGGGGACTAGCGGGAGAGGGGAAAAACATTCAGTACTTC
few	TRBV2	TRBJ1-5	TRBD1	CASSGDRGGQPQHF	TGTGCCAGCAGCGGTGACAGGGGCGGACAGCCCCAGCATTTT
-	TRBV20-1	TRBJ2-7	-	CSASRHYEQYF	TGCAGTGCTAGTCGCCACTACGAGCAGTACTTC
-	TRBV4-1	TRBJ2-1	TRBD2	CASSQDPSGRGSEQFF	TGCGCCAGCAGCCAAGATCCTAGCGGGAGAGGAAGTGAGCAGTTCTTC
few	TRBV2	TRBJ2-7	-	CASSAEGSGYEQYF	TGTGCCAGCAGTGCTGAGGGATCCGGCTACGAGCAGTACTTC
-	TRBV28	TRBJ1-2	-	CASSLGSSEGYTF	TGTGCCAGCAGTTTAGGGAGTTCTGAGGGCTACACCTTC